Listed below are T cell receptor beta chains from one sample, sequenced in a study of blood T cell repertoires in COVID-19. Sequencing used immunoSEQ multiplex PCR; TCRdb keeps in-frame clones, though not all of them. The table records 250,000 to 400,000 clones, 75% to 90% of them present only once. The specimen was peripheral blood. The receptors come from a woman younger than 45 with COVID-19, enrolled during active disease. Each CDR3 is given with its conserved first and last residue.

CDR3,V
CASSDRGHGNTIYF,TRBV6-5
CASSQVETYEQYF,TRBV3-1/TRBV3-2
CASSPPPDRPLNTEAFF,TRBV5-4
CASSTTPPSLHNEQFF,TRBV7-6
CASSSGGEYPYEQYF,TRBV6-5
CASSIRQVSRGQPQHF,TRBV19
CASSGQVGTGGWETQYF,TRBV5-6
CASSLEASGSTGELFF,TRBV5-1
CASSQASTGEAFF,TRBV3-1/TRBV3-2
CASSIKWGDTEAFF,TRBV19
CASSQLGLAGHYEQYF,TRBV11-2
CASRQGQGNPNYGYTF,TRBV7-9
CASSFWRDGEQFF,TRBV12-3/TRBV12-4
CASSLSEYEQYF,TRBV12-3/TRBV12-4
CASGQGIDTQYF,TRBV10-1
CASSQVGASGTYEQYF,TRBV4-1
CASSPNWGTDYNEQFF,TRBV9
CASSYSTGWMNTEAFF,TRBV6-5
CAWSVEGAPFNEKLFF,TRBV30
CASSTGGQGIFGELFF,TRBV19
CASSLDSLNEKLFF,TRBV28
CASSHGQGHQPQHF,TRBV27
CASSLPHYEQFF,TRBV28
CASSSGGPNTEAFF,TRBV19
CASSLAPGLNQPQHF,TRBV7-2
CASSPLAGGSDTQYF,TRBV18
CASGLKAGTGYTEAFF,TRBV12-5
CASSLAPDRGNQPQHF,TRBV5-1
CASSAFGGYGYTF,TRBV6-4
CASSQDWGTGRYF,TRBV14
CASSRTILTSGIPNEQFF,TRBV6-4
CASSRGLSKTDTQYF,TRBV28
CASSLSAAYGYTF,TRBV27
CASSPRAESQFF,TRBV10-2
CASSFGGFGTGELFF,TRBV19
CASSLGGTGSDTQYF,TRBV7-2
CASSYEATVEEYF,TRBV6-6
CASSLDRGVNTIYF,TRBV13
CASSFQGADGYTF,TRBV27
CSVERGNTIYF,TRBV29-1
CASSVRTGYGYTF,TRBV25-1
CASSQSPGQGGQPQHF,TRBV4-1
CASRERELNTGELFF,TRBV28